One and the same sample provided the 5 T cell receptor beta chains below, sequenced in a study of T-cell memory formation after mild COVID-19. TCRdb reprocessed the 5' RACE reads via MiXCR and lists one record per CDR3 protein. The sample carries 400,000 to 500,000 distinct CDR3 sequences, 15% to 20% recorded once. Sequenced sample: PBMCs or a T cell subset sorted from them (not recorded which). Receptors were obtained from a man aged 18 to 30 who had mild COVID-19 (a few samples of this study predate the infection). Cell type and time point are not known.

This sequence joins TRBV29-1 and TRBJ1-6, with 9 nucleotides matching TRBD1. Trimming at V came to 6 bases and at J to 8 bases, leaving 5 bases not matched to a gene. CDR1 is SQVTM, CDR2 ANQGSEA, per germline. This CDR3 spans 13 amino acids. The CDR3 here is CSVSTGGDSPLHF. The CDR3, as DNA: TGCAGCGTCTCGACAGGGGGAGATTCACCCCTCCACTTT.

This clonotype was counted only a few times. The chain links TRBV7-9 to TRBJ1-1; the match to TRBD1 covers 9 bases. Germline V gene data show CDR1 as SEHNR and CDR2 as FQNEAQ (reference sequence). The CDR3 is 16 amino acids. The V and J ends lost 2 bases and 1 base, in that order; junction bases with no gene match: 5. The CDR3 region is CASSLRGQGSNTEAFF. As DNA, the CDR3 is TGTGCCAGCAGCTTAAGAGGACAGGGGTCGAACACTGAAGCTTTCTTT.

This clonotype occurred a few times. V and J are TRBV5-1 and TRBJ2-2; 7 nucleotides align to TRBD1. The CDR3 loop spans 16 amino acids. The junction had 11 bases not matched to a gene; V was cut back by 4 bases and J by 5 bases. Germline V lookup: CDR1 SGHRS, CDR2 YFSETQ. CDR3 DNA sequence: TGCGCCAGCAGCACCGTGACAGGGCGGCGGACCGGGGAGCTGTTTTTT. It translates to CASSTVTGRRTGELFF.

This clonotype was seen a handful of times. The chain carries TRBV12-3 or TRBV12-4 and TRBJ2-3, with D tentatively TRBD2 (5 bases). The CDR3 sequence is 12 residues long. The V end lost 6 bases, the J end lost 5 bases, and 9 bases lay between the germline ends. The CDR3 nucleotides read TGTGCCAGCAGGATCGCGGGAGATACGCAGTATTTT. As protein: CASRIAGDTQYF.

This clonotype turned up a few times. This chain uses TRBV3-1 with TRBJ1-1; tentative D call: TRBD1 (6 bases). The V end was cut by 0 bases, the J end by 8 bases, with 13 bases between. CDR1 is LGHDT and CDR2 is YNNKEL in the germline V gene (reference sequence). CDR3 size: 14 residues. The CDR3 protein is CASSQESRGREAFF. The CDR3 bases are TGTGCCAGCAGCCAAGAATCCAGGGGCAGGGAAGCTTTCTTT.